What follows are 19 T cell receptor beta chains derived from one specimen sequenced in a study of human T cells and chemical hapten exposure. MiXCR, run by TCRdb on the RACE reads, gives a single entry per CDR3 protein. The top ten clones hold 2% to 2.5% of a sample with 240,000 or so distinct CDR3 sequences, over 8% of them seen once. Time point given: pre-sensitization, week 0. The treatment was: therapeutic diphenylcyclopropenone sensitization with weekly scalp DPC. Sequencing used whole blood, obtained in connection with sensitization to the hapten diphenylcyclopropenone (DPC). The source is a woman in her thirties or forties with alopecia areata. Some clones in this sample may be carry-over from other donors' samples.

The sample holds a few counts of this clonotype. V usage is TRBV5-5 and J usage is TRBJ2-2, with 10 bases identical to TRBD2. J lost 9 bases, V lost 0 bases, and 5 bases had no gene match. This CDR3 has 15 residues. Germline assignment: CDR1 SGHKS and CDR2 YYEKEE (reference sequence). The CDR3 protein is CASSLEAGGPRELFF. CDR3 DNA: TGTGCCAGCAGCTTGGAAGCGGGAGGGCCCAGGGAGCTGTTTTTT.

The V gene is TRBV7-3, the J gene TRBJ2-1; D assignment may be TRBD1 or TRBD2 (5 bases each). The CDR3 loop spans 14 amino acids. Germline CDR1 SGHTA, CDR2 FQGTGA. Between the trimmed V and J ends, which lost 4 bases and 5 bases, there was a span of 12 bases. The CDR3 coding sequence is TGTGCCAGCAGCTGGGACCGATCAGACAATGAGCAGTTCTTC. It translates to CASSWDRSDNEQFF.

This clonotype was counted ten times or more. The CDR3: CASSLGQLKNIQYF. Here the CDR3 DNA reads TGTGCCAGCAGTTTAGGGCAGCTCAAAAACATTCAGTACTTC. The rearrangement joins TRBV28 to TRBJ2-4; no clear D gene. The CDR3 sequence is 14 residues long. Germline lookup yields CDR1 MDHEN and CDR2 SYDVKM. The ends were cut back, 2 bases at V and 3 bases at J, with 8 bases in the middle.

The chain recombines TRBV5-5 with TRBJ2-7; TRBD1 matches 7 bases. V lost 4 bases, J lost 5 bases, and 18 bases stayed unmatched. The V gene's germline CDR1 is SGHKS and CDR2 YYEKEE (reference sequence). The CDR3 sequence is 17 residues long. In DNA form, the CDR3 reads TGTGCCAGCAGCATACATCCCCGGGACAGAAATTTCAACGAGCAGTACTTC. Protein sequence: CASSIHPRDRNFNEQYF.

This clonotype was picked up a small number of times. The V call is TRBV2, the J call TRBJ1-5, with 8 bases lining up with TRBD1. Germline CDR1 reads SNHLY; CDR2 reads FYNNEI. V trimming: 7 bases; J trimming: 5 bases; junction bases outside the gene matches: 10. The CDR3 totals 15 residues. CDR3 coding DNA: TGTGCCAGCACTCCCCGGACAGGGAGGCATCAGCCCCAGCATTTT. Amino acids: CASTPRTGRHQPQHF.

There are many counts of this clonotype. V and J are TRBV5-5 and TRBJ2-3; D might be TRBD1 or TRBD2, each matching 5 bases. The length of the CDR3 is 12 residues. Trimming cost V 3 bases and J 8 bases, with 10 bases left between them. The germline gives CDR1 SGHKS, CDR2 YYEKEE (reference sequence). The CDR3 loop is CASSWGPGTQYF. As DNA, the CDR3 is TGTGCCAGCAGCTGGGGACCCGGTACGCAGTATTTT.

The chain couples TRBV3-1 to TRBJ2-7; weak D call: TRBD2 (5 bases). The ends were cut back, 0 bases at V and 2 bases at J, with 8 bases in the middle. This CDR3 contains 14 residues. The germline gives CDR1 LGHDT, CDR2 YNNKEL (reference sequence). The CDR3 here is CASSQDGRAYEQYF. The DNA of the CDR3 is TGTGCCAGCAGCCAAGATGGGAGAGCCTACGAGCAGTACTTC.

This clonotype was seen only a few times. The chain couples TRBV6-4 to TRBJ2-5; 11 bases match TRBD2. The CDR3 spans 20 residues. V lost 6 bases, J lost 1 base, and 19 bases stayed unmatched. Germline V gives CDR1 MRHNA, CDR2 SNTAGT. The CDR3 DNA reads TGTGCCAGCAGCCCATTACTAGCGGGAGATGGTGTTTCGGGCCAAGAGACCCAGTACTTC. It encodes CASSPLLAGDGVSGQETQYF.

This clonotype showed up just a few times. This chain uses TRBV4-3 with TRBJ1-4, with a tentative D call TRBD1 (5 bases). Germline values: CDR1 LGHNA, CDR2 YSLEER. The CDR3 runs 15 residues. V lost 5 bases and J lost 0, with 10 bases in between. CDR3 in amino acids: CASSYQGATNEKLFF. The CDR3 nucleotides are TGCGCCAGCAGCTACCAGGGTGCAACTAATGAAAAACTGTTTTTT.

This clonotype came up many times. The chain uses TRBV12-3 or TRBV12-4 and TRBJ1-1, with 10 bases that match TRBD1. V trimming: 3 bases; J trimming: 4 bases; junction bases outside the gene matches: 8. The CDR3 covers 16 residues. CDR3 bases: TGTGCCAGCAGTTTGAGGACAGGGGGTAGTGGCACTGAAGCTTTCTTT. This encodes CASSLRTGGSGTEAFF.

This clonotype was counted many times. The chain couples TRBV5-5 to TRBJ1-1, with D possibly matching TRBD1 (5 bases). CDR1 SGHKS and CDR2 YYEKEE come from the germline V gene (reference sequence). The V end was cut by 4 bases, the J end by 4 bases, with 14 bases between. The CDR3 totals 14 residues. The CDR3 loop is CASSRDGGSTEAFF. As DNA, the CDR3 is TGTGCCAGCAGCCGGGACGGTGGCAGCACTGAAGCTTTCTTT.

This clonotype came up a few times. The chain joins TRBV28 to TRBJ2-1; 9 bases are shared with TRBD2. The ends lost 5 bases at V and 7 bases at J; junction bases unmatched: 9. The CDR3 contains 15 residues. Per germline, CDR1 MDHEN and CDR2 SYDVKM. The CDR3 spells CASSLRLADVNEQFF. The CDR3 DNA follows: TGTGCCAGCAGTCTTAGACTAGCGGATGTTAATGAGCAGTTCTTC.

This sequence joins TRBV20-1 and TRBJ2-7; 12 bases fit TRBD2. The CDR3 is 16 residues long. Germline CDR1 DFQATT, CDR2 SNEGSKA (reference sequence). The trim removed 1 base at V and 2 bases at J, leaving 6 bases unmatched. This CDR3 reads CSARGTGLAGTYEQYF. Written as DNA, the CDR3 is TGCAGTGCTAGAGGGACCGGACTAGCGGGAACCTACGAGCAGTACTTC.

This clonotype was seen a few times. CDR3 loop: CASSYFGTVLTEAFF. As DNA, the CDR3 is TGTGCCAGCAGTTACTTCGGGACAGTACTCACTGAAGCTTTCTTT. This chain joins TRBV6-2 or TRBV6-3 and TRBJ1-1, with 7 bases matching TRBD1. Germline CDR1 and CDR2: MNHEY and SVGEGT. The CDR3 is 15 residues long. The V gene end was trimmed by 1 base and the J gene end by 4 bases; junction bases not matched to a gene: 6.

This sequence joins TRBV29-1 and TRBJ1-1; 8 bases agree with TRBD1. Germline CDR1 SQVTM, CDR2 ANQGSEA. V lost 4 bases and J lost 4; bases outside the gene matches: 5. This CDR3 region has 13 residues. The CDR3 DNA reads TGCAGCGTTGTTAGGACAGGGACCACTGAAGCTTTCTTT. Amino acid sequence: CSVVRTGTTEAFF.

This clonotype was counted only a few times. The CDR3 loop is CASSPGLSGYNEQFF. The DNA of the CDR3 is TGTGCCAGCAGCCCCGGGCTTAGCGGGTACAATGAGCAGTTCTTC. The chain has TRBV3-1 and TRBJ2-1, with TRBD2 identical over 7 bases. The CDR3 runs to 15 residues. Germline values: CDR1 LGHDT, CDR2 YNNKEL (reference sequence). V gave up 4 bases and J gave up 4 bases; unmatched junction bases: 7.

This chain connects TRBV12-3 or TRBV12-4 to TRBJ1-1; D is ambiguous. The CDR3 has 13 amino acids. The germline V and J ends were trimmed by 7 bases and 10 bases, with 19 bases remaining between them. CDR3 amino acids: CASTSVGRSVAFF. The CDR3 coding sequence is TGTGCCAGCACTTCGGTCGGGAGATCGGTAGCTTTCTTT.

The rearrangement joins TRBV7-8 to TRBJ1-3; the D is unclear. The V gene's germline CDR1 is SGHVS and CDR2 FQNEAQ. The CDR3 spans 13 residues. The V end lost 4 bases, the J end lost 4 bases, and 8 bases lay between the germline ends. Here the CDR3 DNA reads TGTGCCAGCAGCTCAGCTGAGGGAAACACCATATATTTT. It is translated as CASSSAEGNTIYF.

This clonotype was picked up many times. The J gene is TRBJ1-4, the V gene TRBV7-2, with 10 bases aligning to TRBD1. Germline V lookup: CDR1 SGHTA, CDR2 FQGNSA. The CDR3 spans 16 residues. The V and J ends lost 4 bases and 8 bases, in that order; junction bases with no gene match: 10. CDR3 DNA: TGTGCCAGCAGCTCCGGACCGGGACAGGGGATGGAAAAACTGTTTTTT. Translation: CASSSGPGQGMEKLFF.